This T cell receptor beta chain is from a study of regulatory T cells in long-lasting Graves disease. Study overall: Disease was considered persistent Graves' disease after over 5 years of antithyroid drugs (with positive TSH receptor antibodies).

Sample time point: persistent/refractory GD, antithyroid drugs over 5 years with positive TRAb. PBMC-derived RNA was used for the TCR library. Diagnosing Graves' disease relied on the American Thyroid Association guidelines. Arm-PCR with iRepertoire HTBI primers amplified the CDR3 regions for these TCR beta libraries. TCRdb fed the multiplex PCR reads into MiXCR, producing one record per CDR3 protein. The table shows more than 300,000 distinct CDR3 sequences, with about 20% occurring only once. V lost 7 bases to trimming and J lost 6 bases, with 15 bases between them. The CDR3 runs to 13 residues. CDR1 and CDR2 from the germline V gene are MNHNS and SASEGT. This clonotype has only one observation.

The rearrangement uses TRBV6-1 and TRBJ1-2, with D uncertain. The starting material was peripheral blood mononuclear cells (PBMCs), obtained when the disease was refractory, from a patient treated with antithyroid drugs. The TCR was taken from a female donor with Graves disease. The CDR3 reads CASTPGSLNGYTF. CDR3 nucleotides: TGTGCCAGCACCCCGGGATCATTGAATGGCTACACCTTC.